A single sample gave rise to the 27 T cell receptor beta chains below, sequenced in a study of control samples from healthy donors and cancer patients. Data came from immunoSEQ multiplex PCR; TCRdb stores just in-frame clones and leaves some out. The sample lists some 140,000 clones; 85% to 95% were seen once. The sequenced sample was blood. The receptors stem from a man between 35 and 55 years old in good health.

The chain couples TRBV4-1 to TRBJ1-3; D call uncertain. Trimming took 0 bases from V and 4 from J, leaving 10 bases between them. CDR1 MGHRA and CDR2 YSYEKL come from the germline V gene. The CDR3 consists of 15 residues. In DNA form, the CDR3 reads TGCGCCAGCAGCCAAGACGCCCTCTTGGGAAACACCATATATTTT. It specifies CASSQDALLGNTIYF.

This chain joins TRBV2 and TRBJ1-1; TRBD1 matches at 7 bases. J was trimmed by 5 bases and V by 6 bases; bases with no gene match: 6. Looked up from germline, CDR1 is SNHLY and CDR2 is FYNNEI. CDR3 length equals 13 residues. The CDR3 nucleotides are TGTGCCAGCAGACCTGACAGGGAGACTGAAGCTTTCTTT. Translated: CASRPDRETEAFF.

This chain links TRBV7-2 with TRBJ2-6, with TRBD1 as a possible D gene (6 bases). The V gene lost 3 bases and the J gene lost 0 bases, with 12 bases spanning the gap. This CDR3 has 17 amino acids. The germline CDR1 and CDR2 sequences are SGHTA and FQGNSA. The CDR3: CASSFGQSSSGANVLTF. The CDR3 bases are TGTGCCAGCAGCTTCGGACAGTCGAGCTCTGGGGCCAACGTCCTGACTTTC.

This rearrangement joins TRBV5-1 to TRBJ1-1, with D hard to call. The CDR3 loop spans 15 amino acids. Germline CDR1 SGHRS, CDR2 YFSETQ. V was clipped by 2 bases and J by 1 base, with 12 bases between them. CDR3 protein: CASSFNPARNTEAFF. CDR3 coding DNA: TGCGCCAGCAGCTTCAACCCCGCCAGGAACACTGAAGCTTTCTTT.

V gene TRBV28 combines with J gene TRBJ1-4; D might be TRBD1 (5 bases). V gave up 2 bases and J gave up 7 bases, with 11 bases separating them. There are 14 residues in the CDR3. Per the germline V gene, CDR1 is MDHEN and CDR2 is SYDVKM. The DNA of the CDR3 is TGTGCCAGCAGTTTAGGGCAGGGACGTGAAAAACTGTTTTTT. Translation: CASSLGQGREKLFF. The complete variable domain, with remaining parts taken from reference TRBV28 and TRBJ1-4, reads DVKVTQSSRYLVKRTGEKVFLECVQDMDHENMFWYRQDPGLGLRLIYFSYDVKMKEKGDIPEGYSVSREKKERFSLILESASTNQTSMYLCASSLGQGREKLFFGSGTQLSVL.

The J gene is TRBJ1-2, the V gene TRBV7-3, with 7 bases identical to TRBD1. In germline, CDR1 is SGHTA, CDR2 FQGTGA. This CDR3 is built from 16 residues. The ends lost 6 bases at V and 4 bases at J; junction bases unmatched: 14. CDR3 sequence: CASRSPGTATLYGYTF. The CDR3 nucleotides read TGTGCCAGCAGGTCCCCCGGGACAGCAACCCTCTATGGCTACACCTTC.

J is TRBJ1-5 and V is TRBV30; weak D call: TRBD1 (5 bases). V was shortened by 2 bases and J by 8 bases, with 22 bases between the two germline ends. Germline-derived CDR1 and CDR2 are GTSNPN and SVGIG (reference sequence). The CDR3 is 16 residues long. CDR3 sequence (DNA): TGTGCCTGGAGTAAGGGCCTACGGGCAGGGACGGAGCCCCAGCATTTT. It codes for CAWSKGLRAGTEPQHF.

In the case of this clone: The same CDR3 arises from other DNA sequences in this sample as well. DNA for the CDR3: TGTGCCAGCAGTTACTCGCGAGGGATGAACACTGAAGCTTTCTTT. Translated: CASSYSRGMNTEAFF. V usage is TRBV6-5 and J usage is TRBJ1-1; D is unresolved. The germline V gene encodes CDR1 MNHEY and CDR2 SVGAGI. With 0 bases removed from V and 0 bases from J, the gap between germline ends came to 8 bases. The CDR3 is 15 amino acids.

The chain recombines TRBV3-1 (or the pseudogene TRBV3-2) with TRBJ1-6; the D is unclear. V was cut by 2 bases and J by 6 bases, with 11 bases left in between. This CDR3 is 15 amino acids long. In germline, CDR1 is LGHDT, CDR2 YNNKEL (reference sequence). This CDR3 reads CASSQRKGTNSPLHF. CDR3 coding DNA: TGTGCCAGCAGCCAAAGAAAGGGCACTAATTCACCCCTCCACTTT.

The gene calls are TRBV5-4 and TRBJ1-1, with a weak D call TRBD1 (6 bases). This CDR3 is built from 12 residues. CDR1 SGHNT and CDR2 YYREEE come from the germline V gene (reference sequence). The ends were cut back, 3 bases at V and 10 bases at J, with 13 bases in the middle. The CDR3 coding sequence is TGTGCCAGCAGCTCGGGACACGCGGCAGCTTTCTTT. Protein product: CASSSGHAAAFF.

The rearrangement links TRBV12-5 to TRBJ2-3; unclear D gene. Trimming took 6 bases from V and 3 from J, leaving 10 bases between them. Germline V gene data show CDR1 as LGHNT and CDR2 as FRNRAP. The CDR3 is made up of 13 amino acids. The CDR3 DNA reads TGTGCTAGTGGCTCTAGATTAACAGATACGCAGTATTTT. This codes for CASGSRLTDTQYF.

The chain carries TRBV6-5 and TRBJ1-2; the D is unclear. The germline V and J ends were trimmed by 6 bases and 8 bases, with 19 bases remaining between them. This CDR3 contains 14 residues. Germline CDR1 is MNHEY and CDR2 is SVGAGI. Here the CDR3 reads CASSQTARVRGYTF. CDR3 DNA sequence: TGTGCCAGCAGCCAAACCGCCCGCGTGCGGGGCTACACCTTC.

The rearrangement uses TRBV19 and TRBJ1-1; tentatively, D is TRBD1 (5 bases). Trimming took off 0 bases at V and 6 bases at J, with 11 bases between the two ends. This CDR3 has 14 amino acids. CDR1 is LNHDA, CDR2 SQIVND, per germline (reference sequence). The CDR3: CASSIDAGWAEAFF. DNA for the CDR3: TGTGCCAGTAGTATAGATGCAGGGTGGGCTGAAGCTTTCTTT.

The CDR3 sequence is CASSLWKSDTEAFF. Written as DNA, the CDR3 is TGCGCCAGCAGCTTGTGGAAGTCCGACACTGAAGCTTTCTTT. The J gene is TRBJ1-1, the V gene TRBV5-1; no clear D. The CDR3 spans 14 residues. Germline V gene lookup returns CDR1 SGHRS and CDR2 YFSETQ. The V and J ends lost 1 base and 3 bases respectively, with 10 bases between them. The variable domain in full, with the rest retrieved from reference TRBV5-1 and TRBJ1-1, is KAGVTQTPRYLIKTRGQQVTLSCSPISGHRSVSWYQQTPGQGLQFLFEYFSETQRNKGNFPGRFSGRQFSNSRSEMNVSTLELGDSALYLCASSLWKSDTEAFFGQGTRLTVV.

The CDR3: CASTETYSNQPQHF. CDR3 coding DNA: TGTGCCAGTACAGAGACTTATAGCAATCAGCCCCAGCATTTT. The J gene is TRBJ1-5, the V gene TRBV6-5, with D hard to call. V lost 9 bases, J lost 0 bases, and 12 bases lay in between. Germline V gives CDR1 MNHEY, CDR2 SVGAGI. The CDR3 covers 14 residues.

The chain employs TRBV12-3 or TRBV12-4 and TRBJ1-1; 7 bases agree with TRBD1. Trimming took 3 bases from V and 12 from J; bases not matched to a gene: 10. The CDR3 spans 13 residues. DNA of the CDR3: TGTGCCAGCAGTTTTTCCCCCCAGACAGGGACTTTCTTT. This encodes CASSFSPQTGTFF.

This chain links TRBV7-9 with TRBJ1-1; 9 nucleotides align to TRBD1. The V gene's germline CDR1 is SEHNR and CDR2 FQNEAQ (reference sequence). The CDR3 consists of 18 residues. The J segment lost 0 bases and the V segment lost 4 bases, leaving 12 bases of the junction unmatched. The CDR3 nucleotides are TGTGCCAGCAGCTCTGAGGGACAGGGAAAAAATATGAACACTGAAGCTTTCTTT. Its protein product is CASSSEGQGKNMNTEAFF.

This clone showed up just a few times. This chain joins TRBV6-5 and TRBJ1-5; D is unresolved. The CDR3 extends over 16 amino acids. CDR1 and CDR2 (germline): MNHEY, SVGAGI. Trimming removed 2 bases from V and 1 base from J, with 12 bases in between. The CDR3 bases are TGTGCCAGCAGTTACACCCATCCCCCGAGCAATCAGCCCCAGCATTTT. Amino acids: CASSYTHPPSNQPQHF.

V and J are TRBV27 and TRBJ1-2; 12 nucleotides line up with TRBD1. This CDR3 region has 14 residues. Per germline, CDR1 MNHEY and CDR2 SMNVEV (reference sequence). Trimming took 8 bases from V and 6 from J; bases not matched to a gene: 7. DNA for the CDR3: TGTGCCAGCCGGGGACAGGGGGCGAAGGATGGCTACACCTTC. Protein: CASRGQGAKDGYTF.

V and J are TRBV11-2 and TRBJ1-2, with 7 bases matching TRBD1. The length of the CDR3 is 14 residues. Germline CDR1 reads SGHAT; CDR2 reads FQNNGV. V shed 6 bases and J 6 bases; nucleotides not matched to a gene: 10. The CDR3 DNA reads TGTGCCAGCAGTACCCTCGGGACAGACGATGGCTACACCTTC. Amino acids: CASSTLGTDDGYTF.

In this sample, this clone turned up a few times. The rearrangement links TRBV9 to TRBJ2-7, with 13 bases that match TRBD2. V gave up 0 bases and J gave up 6 bases; unmatched junction bases: 0. The V gene's germline CDR1 is SGDLS and CDR2 YYNGEE. CDR3 length: 14 residues. CDR3 region: CASSVGLAGGEQYF. CDR3 DNA sequence: TGTGCCAGCAGCGTAGGACTAGCGGGGGGCGAGCAGTACTTC.

The chain has TRBV28 and TRBJ1-2; 8 bases match TRBD1. This CDR3 has 14 amino acids. Germline trimming cut 5 bases from V and 4 bases from J; bases unmatched to any gene: 6. CDR1 MDHEN and CDR2 SYDVKM come from the germline V gene. This CDR3 is CASSTTGAPYGYTF. The CDR3 DNA reads TGTGCCAGCAGTACGACAGGGGCCCCCTATGGCTACACCTTC.

In DNA form, the CDR3 reads TGTGCCAGCAGTCCCCGCGAAGGGCAAATACAACTGTTTTTT. Protein: CASSPREGQIQLFF. The rearrangement uses TRBV28 and TRBJ1-4; D ambiguous. V lost 5 bases and J 12 bases, leaving 19 bases between the germline ends. Germline loops: CDR1 MDHEN, CDR2 SYDVKM. The CDR3 is 14 residues long. Variable domain in full (rest from reference TRBV28 and TRBJ1-4): DVKVTQSSRYLVKRTGEKVFLECVQDMDHENMFWYRQDPGLGLRLIYFSYDVKMKEKGDIPEGYSVSREKKERFSLILESASTNQTSMYLCASSPREGQIQLFFGSGTQLSVL.

The chain employs TRBV21-1 and TRBJ1-1; the D call TRBD1 from the table was never checked on the DNA. TRBV21-1 is a listed pseudogene. This CDR3 has 11 residues. Written as DNA, the CDR3 is TGTGCAAGCAGGCAGGGTCTAGAAGCTTTCTTT. Amino acid sequence: CASRQGLEAFF.

The chain carries TRBV7-9 and TRBJ1-1; D gene unclear. The germline V gene has CDR1 SEHNR and CDR2 FQNEAQ (reference sequence). V shed 0 bases and J shed 1 base, with 9 bases lying between them. This CDR3 spans 15 amino acids. In DNA form, the CDR3 reads TGTGCCAGCAGCTTAGCCCCGGGAGGGAACACTGAAGCTTTCTTT. Translating gives CASSLAPGGNTEAFF.

This chain joins TRBV5-6 and TRBJ2-3; possible D gene TRBD1, 6 bases. The V gene lost 4 bases and the J gene lost 6 bases, with 18 bases spanning the gap. The CDR3 sequence is 15 residues long. The germline CDR1 and CDR2 sequences are SGHDT and YYEEEE. Here the CDR3 DNA reads TGTGCCAGCAGCACCTTGGGGGCGGGTGGGGATACGCAGTATTTT. Amino acids: CASSTLGAGGDTQYF.

The gene calls are TRBV6-5 and TRBJ1-2; D might be TRBD1 (5 bases). CDR1 MNHEY and CDR2 SVGAGI come from the germline V gene. The CDR3 totals 11 residues. V lost 6 bases and J lost 8, with 10 bases in between. The CDR3 protein is CASSRDSGYTF. The CDR3 DNA sequence: TGTGCCAGCAGCCGTGACAGCGGCTACACCTTC.